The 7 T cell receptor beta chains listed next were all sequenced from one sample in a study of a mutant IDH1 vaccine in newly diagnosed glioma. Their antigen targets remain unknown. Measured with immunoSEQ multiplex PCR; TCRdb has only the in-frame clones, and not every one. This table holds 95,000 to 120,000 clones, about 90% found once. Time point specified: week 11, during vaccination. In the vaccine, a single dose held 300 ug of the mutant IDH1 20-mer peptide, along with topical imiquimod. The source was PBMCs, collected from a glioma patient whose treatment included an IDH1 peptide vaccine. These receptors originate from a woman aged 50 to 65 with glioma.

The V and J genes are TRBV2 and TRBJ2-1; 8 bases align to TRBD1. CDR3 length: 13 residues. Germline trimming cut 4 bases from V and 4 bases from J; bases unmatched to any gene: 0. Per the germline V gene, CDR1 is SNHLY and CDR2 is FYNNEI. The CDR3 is CASSGQGYNEQFF. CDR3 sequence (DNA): TGTGCCAGCAGTGGACAGGGGTACAATGAGCAGTTCTTC.

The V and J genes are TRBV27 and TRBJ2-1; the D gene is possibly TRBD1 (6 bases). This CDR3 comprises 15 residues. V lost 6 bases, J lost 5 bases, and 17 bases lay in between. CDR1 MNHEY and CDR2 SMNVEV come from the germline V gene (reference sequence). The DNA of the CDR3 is TGTGCCAGCAGCTCCAGGGGAGCAGGGGACAATGAGCAGTTCTTC. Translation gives CASSSRGAGDNEQFF.

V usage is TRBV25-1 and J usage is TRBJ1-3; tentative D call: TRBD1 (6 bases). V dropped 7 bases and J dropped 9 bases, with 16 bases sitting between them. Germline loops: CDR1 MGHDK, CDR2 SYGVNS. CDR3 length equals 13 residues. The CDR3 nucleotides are TGTGCCAGCACTGGCGGGGGCCGGGGCACCATATATTTT. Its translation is CASTGGGRGTIYF.

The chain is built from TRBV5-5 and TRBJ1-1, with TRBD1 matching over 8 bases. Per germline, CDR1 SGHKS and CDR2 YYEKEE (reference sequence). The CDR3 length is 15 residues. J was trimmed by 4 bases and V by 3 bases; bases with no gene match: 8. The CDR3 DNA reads TGTGCCAGCAGCTCACGCGACAGGGGAAGCACTGAAGCTTTCTTT. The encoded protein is CASSSRDRGSTEAFF.

The DNA of the CDR3 is TGCGCCAGCAGTCATAGGGACAGGGTAAACCCCAATCAGCCCCAGCATTTT. This sequence encodes CASSHRDRVNPNQPQHF. The chain employs TRBV23-1 and TRBJ1-5; TRBD1 matches 9 bases. TRBV23-1 is flagged as an ORF with uncertain function. There are 17 residues in the CDR3. Unmatched junction bases numbered 9, after V lost 3 bases and J lost 3 bases.

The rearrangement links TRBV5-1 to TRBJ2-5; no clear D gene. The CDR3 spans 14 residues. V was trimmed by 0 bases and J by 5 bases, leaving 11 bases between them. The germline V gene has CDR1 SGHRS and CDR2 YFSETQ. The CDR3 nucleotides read TGCGCCAGCAGCTTGGCCGGATTCGGGGAGACCCAGTACTTC. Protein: CASSLAGFGETQYF.

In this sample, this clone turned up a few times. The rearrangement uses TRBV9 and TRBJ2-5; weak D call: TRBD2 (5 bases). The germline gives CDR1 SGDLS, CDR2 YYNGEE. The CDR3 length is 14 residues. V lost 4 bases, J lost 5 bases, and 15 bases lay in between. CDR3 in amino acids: CASSSPGRSETQYF. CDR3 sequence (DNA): TGTGCCAGCAGCTCCCCGGGGAGATCGGAGACCCAGTACTTC.